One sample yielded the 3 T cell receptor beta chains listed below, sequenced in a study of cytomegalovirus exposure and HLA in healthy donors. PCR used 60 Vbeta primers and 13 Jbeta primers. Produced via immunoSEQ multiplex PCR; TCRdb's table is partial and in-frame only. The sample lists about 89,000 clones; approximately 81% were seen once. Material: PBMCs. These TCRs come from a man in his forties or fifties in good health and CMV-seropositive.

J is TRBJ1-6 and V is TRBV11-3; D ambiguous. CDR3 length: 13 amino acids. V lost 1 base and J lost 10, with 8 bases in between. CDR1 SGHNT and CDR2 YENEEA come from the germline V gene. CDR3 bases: TGTGCCAGCAGCTTAGGAGGGAACTCACCCCTCCACTTT. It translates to CASSLGGNSPLHF.

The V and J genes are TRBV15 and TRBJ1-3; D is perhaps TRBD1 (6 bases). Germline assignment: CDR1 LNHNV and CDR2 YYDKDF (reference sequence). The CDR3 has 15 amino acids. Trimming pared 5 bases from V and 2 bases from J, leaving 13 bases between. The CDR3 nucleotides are TGTGCCACCAGCCAATACAGGGAAGCTGGAAACACCATATATTTT. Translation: CATSQYREAGNTIYF.

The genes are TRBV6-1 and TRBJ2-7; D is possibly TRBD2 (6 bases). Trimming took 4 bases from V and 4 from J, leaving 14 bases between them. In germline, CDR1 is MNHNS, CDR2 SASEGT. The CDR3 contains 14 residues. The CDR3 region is CASSGRGIVYEQYF. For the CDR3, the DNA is TGTGCCAGCAGTGGACGCGGGATCGTTTACGAGCAGTACTTC.